These T cell receptor beta chains were read from a single sample in a study of cytomegalovirus exposure and HLA in healthy donors. Assay used: immunoSEQ multiplex PCR; TCRdb lists only in-frame clones, some missing. Among 120,000 or so clones listed, roughly 95% were seen once. Material: PBMCs. The receptors were gathered from a young man in good health and CMV-seronegative. The CDR3 runs from the conserved cysteine through the conserved F or W. Fields, in order: CDR3 DNA, CDR3 protein, V gene, J gene, D gene. A D gene is named only where the DNA matches it firmly.

TGTGCCAGCAGCGACCAGGGCTACGAGCAGTACTTC	CASSDQGYEQYF	TRBV5-4	TRBJ2-7	.
TGTGCCAGCAGCCAGGAGGGGACCTTAAACTACGAGCAGTACTTC	CASSQEGTLNYEQYF	TRBV4-2	TRBJ2-7	.
TGTGCCAGTAGTCTAGGACAGGACACCGGGGAGCTGTTTTTT	CASSLGQDTGELFF	TRBV19	TRBJ2-2	TRBD1
TGTGCCAGCAGCTTAACGACTAGCTCTACCGGGGAGCTGTTTTTT	CASSLTTSSTGELFF	TRBV7-6	TRBJ2-2	TRBD2
TGCGCCAGCAGCCCCAGGACAGGGGGCGGTGAAAAACTGTTTTTT	CASSPRTGGGEKLFF	TRBV5-1	TRBJ1-4	TRBD1
TGTGCCAGCTCACGACAGTCCAATCAGCCCCAGCATTTT	CASSRQSNQPQHF	TRBV18	TRBJ1-5	.
TGCGCCAGCAGCCAAGACGGGAGGACAGCTGAAGCTTTCTTT	CASSQDGRTAEAFF	TRBV4-1	TRBJ1-1	.
TGTGCCAGCAGCCCTATGGGGGGAGCCGTAGATACGCAGTATTTT	CASSPMGGAVDTQYF	TRBV9	TRBJ2-3	.
TGTGCCAGAAGCTTGACTAAAGGAGAGACCCAGTACTTC	CARSLTKGETQYF	TRBV5-3	TRBJ2-5	.
TGTGCCTGGAGTGTTGCGGACTTTGCCACTGAAGCTTTCTTT	CAWSVADFATEAFF	TRBV30	TRBJ1-1	.
TGTGCCAGCAGTTCCCCCTGGCGGGGCGGATACAATGAGCAGTTCTTC	CASSSPWRGGYNEQFF	TRBV6-5	TRBJ2-1	.
TGTGCCTGGGGCCAGGGGCCCCATCAGCCCCAGCATTTT	CAWGQGPHQPQHF	TRBV30	TRBJ1-5	.